The sequence of this T cell receptor (beta chain) was determined in a study of OX40 agonist ivuxolimab in advanced cancers. Only in-frame clones appear in the TCRdb table, and some are missing; sequencing was by immunoSEQ multiplex PCR. The sample shows about 89,000 clones, 85% to 95% of them seen only once. Germline lookup yields CDR1 MDHEN and CDR2 SYDVKM. The CDR3 sequence is 17 residues long. The germline V and J ends were trimmed by 6 bases and 7 bases, with 27 bases remaining between them. The sample was CD4+ or CD8+ T cells sorted from blood, taken in a trial of the OX40 agonist ivuxolimab. The chain uses TRBV28 and TRBJ1-1; weak D call: TRBD1 (5 bases). This receptor was taken from an adult with an advanced solid tumor such as melanoma, head and neck, liver or kidney cancer. CDR3 sequence: CASSNYWEGSGSLEAFF. CDR3 sequence (DNA): TGTGCCAGCAGCAACTATTGGGAGGGGTCAGGGAGTCTTGAAGCTTTCTTT.